This T cell receptor beta chain was observed in a study of Graves' ophthalmopathy and Graves' hyperthyroidism. Germline-derived CDR1 and CDR2 are SNHLY and FYNNEI. Trimming took 7 bases from V and 2 from J; bases not matched to a gene: 4. The CDR3 extends over 13 amino acids. Using RNA transcripts, the TCR beta CDR3 regions were amplified. An opening RT-PCR round employed HTBI primers and preceded a second-round multiplex PCR. Via MiXCR, TCRdb re-called the multiplex PCR reads, giving one row per CDR3 protein. This table holds a few hundred thousand distinct CDR3 sequences, 20% to 25% found once. This clonotype was recorded many times. Serum thyroxine and TRAb, along with clinical symptoms, thyroid ultrasound and orbital computed tomography, were what diagnosis relied on.

The chain carries TRBV2 and TRBJ2-5, with TRBD2 matching over 7 bases. The specimen was peripheral blood. This clonotype was obtained from a young woman with stable Graves' hyperthyroidism. CDR3 bases: TGTGCCAGCACCCCGGGACTACAAGAGACCCAGTACTTC. It encodes CASTPGLQETQYF.